The 14 T cell receptor beta chains in this list originate from one sample, sequenced in a study of T cell repertoires in cytomegalovirus infection. Using its own MiXCR run on the reads, TCRdb lists one record per CDR3 protein. The sample contains 650,000 to 900,000 distinct CDR3 sequences, 29% of which appear only once. For these receptors, no antigen is known. The sample was cultured CD8+ T cells from PBMCs, taken from culture after CMV antigen stimulation. Source of these receptors: a human donor in good health (CMV status not recorded). Some clones in this sample may be carry-over from other donors' samples.

This clonotype was recorded at least ten times. The genes are TRBV7-8 and TRBJ1-3; D might be TRBD1 (6 bases). The germline V and J ends were trimmed by 1 base and 4 bases, with 17 bases remaining between them. The germline gives CDR1 SGHVS, CDR2 FQNEAQ. The CDR3 totals 17 residues. The CDR3 DNA sequence: TGTGCCAGCAGCTTAGAGAAACAGGGAGACTTCGGAAACACCATATATTTT. Its translation: CASSLEKQGDFGNTIYF.

A few counts support this clonotype. The chain combines TRBV6-2 or TRBV6-3 with TRBJ2-3, with D perhaps matching TRBD2 (7 bases). CDR1 is MNHEY and CDR2 is SVGEGT in the germline V gene. The CDR3 extends over 20 amino acids. V lost 5 bases and J lost 7, with 34 bases in between. CDR3: CASSLPGGGSNGGNRNTQYF. CDR3 coding DNA: TGTGCCAGCAGTCTCCCCGGAGGGGGATCGAACGGGGGGAATCGAAATACGCAGTATTTT.

This clonotype was picked up a small number of times. The chain links TRBV4-1 to TRBJ1-2; D remains unclear. The germline V gene encodes CDR1 MGHRA and CDR2 YSYEKL. Trimming stripped 4 bases from V and 0 bases from J, with 12 bases between. CDR3 length: 15 residues. The CDR3 DNA reads TGCGCCAGCAGCCGCCCTGACTTATCTAACTATGGCTACACCTTC. This encodes CASSRPDLSNYGYTF.

This clonotype has only a few counts. This sequence joins TRBV7-4 and TRBJ2-1; the D is unclear. There are 15 residues in the CDR3. Germline CDR1 and CDR2: SGHVT and SQSDAQ. V lost 4 bases to trimming and J lost 6 bases, with 16 bases between them. This CDR3 is CASSSYFPEINEQFF. CDR3 sequence (DNA): TGTGCCAGCAGCTCCTACTTTCCTGAGATCAATGAGCAGTTCTTC.

Notes on this clonotype: One junction end does not reproduce the germline sequence, and a read error may be involved. In DNA form, the CDR3 reads TGTACCAGCACCGCGGACGGAAGGAACACTGAAGCTTTCTTT. Encoded protein: CTSTADGRNTEAFF. The V gene is TRBV28, the J gene TRBJ1-1; D is unclear. Germline V gives CDR1 MDHEN, CDR2 SYDVKM. This CDR3 has 14 amino acids.

This clonotype was counted only a few times. V gene TRBV12-3 or TRBV12-4 combines with J gene TRBJ2-2; possible D gene TRBD1, 5 bases. The CDR3 has 13 amino acids. V was trimmed by 6 bases and J by 6 bases, leaving 11 bases between them. DNA for the CDR3: TGTGCCAGCAGCAGGGTTTTCTCCGGGGAGCTGTTTTTT. Translating it yields CASSRVFSGELFF.

In its sample, this clonotype was seen once. The chain uses TRBV7-6 and TRBJ2-5; maybe TRBD2 (6 bases). This CDR3 is 16 amino acids long. V lost 9 bases and J lost 2, with 22 bases in between. CDR1 SGHVS and CDR2 FNYEAQ come from the germline V gene. In DNA form, the CDR3 reads TGTGCCAGGGGACTTTGCCGGTGGTCACCGCAAGAGACCCAGTACTTC. Its protein product is CARGLCRWSPQETQYF.

This clonotype was counted many times. V and J are TRBV7-8 and TRBJ2-7; 8 bases agree with TRBD2. The J segment lost 0 bases and the V segment lost 3 bases, leaving 4 bases of the junction unmatched. The CDR3 consists of 15 residues. The V gene's germline CDR1 is SGHVS and CDR2 FQNEAQ. DNA for the CDR3: TGTGCCAGCAGCTTTAGCGGGGTTAGCTCCTACGAGCAGTACTTC. Its translation: CASSFSGVSSYEQYF.

This clonotype was observed a few times. V is TRBV19 and J is TRBJ1-5; D not certain. Germline V gene data show CDR1 as LNHDA and CDR2 as SQIVND (reference sequence). The CDR3 contains 14 residues. The V gene lost 5 bases and the J gene lost 5 bases, with 13 bases spanning the gap. The CDR3 nucleotides are TGTGCCAGTAGTTATCTGGGTTCGGATCAGCCCCAGCATTTT. Protein sequence: CASSYLGSDQPQHF.

This clonotype has just a few counts. The genes are TRBV2 and TRBJ2-6; D may be TRBD1 or TRBD2 (5 bases each). V was trimmed by 10 bases and J by 2 bases, leaving 12 bases between them. This CDR3 has 14 amino acids. The germline CDR1 and CDR2 sequences are SNHLY and FYNNEI. CDR3 sequence (DNA): TGTGCCATCCCGGTGGGGGCTGGGGCCAACGTCCTGACTTTC. Translated: CAIPVGAGANVLTF.

The chain joins TRBV29-1 to TRBJ2-4, with D hard to call. The CDR3 is made up of 15 amino acids. V was cut by 5 bases and J by 0 bases, with 14 bases left in between. The germline gives CDR1 SQVTM, CDR2 ANQGSEA. The CDR3 spells CSVIRADLAKNIQYF. DNA of the CDR3: TGCAGCGTTATCCGGGCCGATTTAGCCAAAAACATTCAGTACTTC.

The chain has TRBV19 and TRBJ1-1; a possible D gene is TRBD1 (5 bases). The germline V gene has CDR1 LNHDA and CDR2 SQIVND (reference sequence). Trimming took off 5 bases at V and 3 bases at J, with 16 bases between the two ends. This CDR3 contains 15 residues. The CDR3 nucleotides are TGTGCCAGTAGTGTTGTTTCGGGGGGACACACTGAAGCTTTCTTT. Its protein product is CASSVVSGGHTEAFF.

The CDR3 region is CASSLPTTSFGTDTQYF. DNA of the CDR3: TGTGCCAGCAGTCTCCCGACGACTAGCTTCGGCACAGATACGCAGTATTTT. The rearrangement joins TRBV28 to TRBJ2-3; 7 bases agree with TRBD2. Germline CDR1 MDHEN, CDR2 SYDVKM. The ends lost 5 bases at V and 1 base at J; junction bases unmatched: 12. The CDR3 is 17 residues long.

The genes are TRBV29-1 and TRBJ2-5, with D perhaps TRBD1 (6 bases). The ends were cut back, 3 bases at V and 2 bases at J, with 13 bases in the middle. Germline CDR1 SQVTM, CDR2 ANQGSEA. The CDR3 loop spans 14 amino acids. The CDR3, as DNA: TGCAGCGTTGATTTGGACAGTTCACAAGAGACCCAGTACTTC. Its protein is CSVDLDSSQETQYF.